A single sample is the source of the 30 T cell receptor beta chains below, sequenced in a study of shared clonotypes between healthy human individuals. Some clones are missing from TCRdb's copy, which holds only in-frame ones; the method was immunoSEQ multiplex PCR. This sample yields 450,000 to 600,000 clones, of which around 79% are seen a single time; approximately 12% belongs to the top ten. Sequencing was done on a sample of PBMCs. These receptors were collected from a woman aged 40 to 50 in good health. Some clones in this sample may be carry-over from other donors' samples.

In DNA form, the CDR3 reads TGTGCCTGGAACGGGGGAGGGTATAGCGGAAACACCATATATTTT. Amino acid sequence: CAWNGGGYSGNTIYF. The chain links TRBV30 to TRBJ1-3; D is possibly TRBD1 (5 bases). CDR3 length equals 15 residues. With 4 bases removed from V and 4 bases from J, the gap between germline ends came to 17 bases. CDR1 is GTSNPN and CDR2 is SVGIG in the germline V gene (reference sequence).

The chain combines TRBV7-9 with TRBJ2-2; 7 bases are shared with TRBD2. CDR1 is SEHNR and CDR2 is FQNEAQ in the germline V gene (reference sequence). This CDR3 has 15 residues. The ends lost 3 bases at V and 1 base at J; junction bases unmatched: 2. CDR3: CASSFGGRNTGELFF. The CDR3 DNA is TGTGCCAGCAGCTTCGGCGGGAGGAACACCGGGGAGCTGTTTTTT.

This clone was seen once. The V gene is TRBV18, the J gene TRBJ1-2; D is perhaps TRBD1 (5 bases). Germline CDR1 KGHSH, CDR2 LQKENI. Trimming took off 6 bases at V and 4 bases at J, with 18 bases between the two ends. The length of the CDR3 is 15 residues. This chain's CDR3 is CASSEGQGISYGYTF. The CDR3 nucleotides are TGTGCCAGCTCCGAGGGGCAGGGAATCTCCTATGGCTACACCTTC.

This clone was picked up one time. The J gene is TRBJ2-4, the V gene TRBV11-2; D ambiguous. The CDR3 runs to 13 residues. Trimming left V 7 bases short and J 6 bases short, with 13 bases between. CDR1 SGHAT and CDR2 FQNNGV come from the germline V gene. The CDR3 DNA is TGTGCCAGCACCCCCGGCTGGGTAAACATTCAGTACTTC. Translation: CASTPGWVNIQYF. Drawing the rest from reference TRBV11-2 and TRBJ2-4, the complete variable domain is EAGVAQSPRYKIIEKRQSVAFWCNPISGHATLYWYQQILGQGPKLLIQFQNNGVVDDSQLPKDRFSAERLKGVDSTLKIQPAKLEDSAVYLCASTPGWVNIQYFGAGTRLSVL.

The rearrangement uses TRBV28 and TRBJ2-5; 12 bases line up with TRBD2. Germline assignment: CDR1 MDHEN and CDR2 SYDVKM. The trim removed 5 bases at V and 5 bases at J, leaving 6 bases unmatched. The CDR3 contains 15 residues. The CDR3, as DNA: TGTGCCAGCAGTCCTAGCGGGAGGGGTTGGGAGACCCAGTACTTC. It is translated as CASSPSGRGWETQYF. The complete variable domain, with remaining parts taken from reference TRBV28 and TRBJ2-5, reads DVKVTQSSRYLVKRTGEKVFLECVQDMDHENMFWYRQDPGLGLRLIYFSYDVKMKEKGDIPEGYSVSREKKERFSLILESASTNQTSMYLCASSPSGRGWETQYFGPGTRLLVL.

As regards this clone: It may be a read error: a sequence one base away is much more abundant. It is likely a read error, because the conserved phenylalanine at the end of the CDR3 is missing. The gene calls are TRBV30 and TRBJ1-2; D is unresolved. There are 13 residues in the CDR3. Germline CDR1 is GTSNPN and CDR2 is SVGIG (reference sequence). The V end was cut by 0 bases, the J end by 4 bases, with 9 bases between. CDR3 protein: CAWSVHRTYGYTV. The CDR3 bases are TGTGCCTGGAGTGTTCACAGAACCTATGGCTACACCGTC.

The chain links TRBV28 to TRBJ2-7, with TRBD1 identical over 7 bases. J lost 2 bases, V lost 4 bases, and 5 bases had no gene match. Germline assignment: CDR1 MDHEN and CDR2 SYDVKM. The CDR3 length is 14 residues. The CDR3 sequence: CASSSDRLPYEQYF. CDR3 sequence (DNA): TGTGCCAGCAGTTCGGACAGGCTTCCCTACGAGCAGTACTTC.

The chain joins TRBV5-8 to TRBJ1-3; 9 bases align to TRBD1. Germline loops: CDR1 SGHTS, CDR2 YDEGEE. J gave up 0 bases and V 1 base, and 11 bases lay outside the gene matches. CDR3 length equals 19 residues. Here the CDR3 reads CASSLFLVGQGLSGNTIYF. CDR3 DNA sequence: TGTGCCAGCAGCTTGTTTTTGGTGGGACAGGGTCTCTCTGGAAACACCATATATTTT.

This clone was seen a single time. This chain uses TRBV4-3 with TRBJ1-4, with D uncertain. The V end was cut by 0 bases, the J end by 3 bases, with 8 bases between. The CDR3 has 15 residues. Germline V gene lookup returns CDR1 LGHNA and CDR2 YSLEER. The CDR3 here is CASSQDGQPNEKLFF. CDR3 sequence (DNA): TGCGCCAGCAGCCAAGATGGGCAGCCTAATGAAAAACTGTTTTTT.

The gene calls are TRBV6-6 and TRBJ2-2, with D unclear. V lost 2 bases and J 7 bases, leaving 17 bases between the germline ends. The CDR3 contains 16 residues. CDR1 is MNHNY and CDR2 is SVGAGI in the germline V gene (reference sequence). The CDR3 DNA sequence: TGTGCCAGCAGTTACCAGGATCCAGAGATTTTCGGGGAGCTGTTTTTT. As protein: CASSYQDPEIFGELFF.

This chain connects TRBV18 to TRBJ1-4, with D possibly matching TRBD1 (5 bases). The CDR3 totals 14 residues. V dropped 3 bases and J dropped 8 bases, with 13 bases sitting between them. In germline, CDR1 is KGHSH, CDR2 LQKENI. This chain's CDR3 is CASSPRDSREKLFF. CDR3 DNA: TGTGCCAGCTCACCTCGGGACTCCAGGGAAAAACTGTTTTTT.

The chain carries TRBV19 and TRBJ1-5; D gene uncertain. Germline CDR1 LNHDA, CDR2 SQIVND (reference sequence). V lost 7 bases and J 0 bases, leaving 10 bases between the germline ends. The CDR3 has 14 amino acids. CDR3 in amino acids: CASTKRDSNQPQHF. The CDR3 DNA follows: TGTGCCAGTACCAAGAGGGATAGCAATCAGCCCCAGCATTTT.

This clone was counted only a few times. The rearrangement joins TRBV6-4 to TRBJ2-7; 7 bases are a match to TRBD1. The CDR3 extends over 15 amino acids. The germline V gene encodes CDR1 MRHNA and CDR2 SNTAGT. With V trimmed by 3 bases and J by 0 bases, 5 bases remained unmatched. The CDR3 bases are TGTGCCAGCAGTGAAGGGGCAGGGGGCTCCTACGAGCAGTACTTC. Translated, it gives CASSEGAGGSYEQYF.

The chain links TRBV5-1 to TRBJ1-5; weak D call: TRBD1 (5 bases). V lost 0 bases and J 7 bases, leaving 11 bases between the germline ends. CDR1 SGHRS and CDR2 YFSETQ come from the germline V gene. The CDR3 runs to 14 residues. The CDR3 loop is CASSLGGEAQPQHF. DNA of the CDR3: TGCGCCAGCAGCTTGGGGGGGGAGGCCCAGCCCCAGCATTTT.

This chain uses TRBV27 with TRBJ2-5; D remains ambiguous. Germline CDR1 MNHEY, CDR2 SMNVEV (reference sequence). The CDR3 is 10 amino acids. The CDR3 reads CDRPGETQYF. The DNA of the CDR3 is TGTGACCGGCCTGGAGAGACCCAGTACTTC.

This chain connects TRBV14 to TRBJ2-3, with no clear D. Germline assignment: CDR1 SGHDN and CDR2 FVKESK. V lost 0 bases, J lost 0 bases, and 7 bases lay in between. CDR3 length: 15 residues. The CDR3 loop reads CASSQDGLSTDTQYF. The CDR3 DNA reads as TGTGCCAGCAGCCAAGACGGTCTGAGCACAGATACGCAGTATTTT. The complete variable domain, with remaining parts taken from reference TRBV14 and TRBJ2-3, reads EAGVTQFPSHSVIEKGQTVTLRCDPISGHDNLYWYRRVMGKEIKFLLHFVKESKQDESGMPNNRFLAERTGGTYSTLKVQPAELEDSGVYFCASSQDGLSTDTQYFGPGTRLTVL.

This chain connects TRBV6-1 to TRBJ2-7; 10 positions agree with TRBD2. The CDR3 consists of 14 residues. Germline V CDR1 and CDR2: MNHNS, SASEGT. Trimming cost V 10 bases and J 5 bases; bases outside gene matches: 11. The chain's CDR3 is CAIQPSGSRHEQYF. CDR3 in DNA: TGTGCCATCCAGCCTAGCGGGAGTCGCCACGAGCAGTACTTC.

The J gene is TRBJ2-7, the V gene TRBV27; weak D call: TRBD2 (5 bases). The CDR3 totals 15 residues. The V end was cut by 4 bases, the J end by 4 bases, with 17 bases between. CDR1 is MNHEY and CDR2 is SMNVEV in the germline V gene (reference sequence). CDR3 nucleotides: TGTGCCAGCAGTTCCTCCTCGGGGAAAAATTACGAGCAGTACTTC. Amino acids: CASSSSSGKNYEQYF.

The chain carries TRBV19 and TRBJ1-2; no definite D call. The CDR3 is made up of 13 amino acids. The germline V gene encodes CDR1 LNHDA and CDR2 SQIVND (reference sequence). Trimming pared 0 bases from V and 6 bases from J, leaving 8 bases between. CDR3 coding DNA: TGTGCCAGTAGTATAGATGTTGGGGATGGCTACACCTTC. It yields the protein CASSIDVGDGYTF. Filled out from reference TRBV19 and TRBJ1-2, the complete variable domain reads DGGITQSPKYLFRKEGQNVTLSCEQNLNHDAMYWYRQDPGQGLRLIYYSQIVNDFQKGDIAEGYSVSREKKESFPLTVTSAQKNPTAFYLCASSIDVGDGYTFGSGTRLTVV.

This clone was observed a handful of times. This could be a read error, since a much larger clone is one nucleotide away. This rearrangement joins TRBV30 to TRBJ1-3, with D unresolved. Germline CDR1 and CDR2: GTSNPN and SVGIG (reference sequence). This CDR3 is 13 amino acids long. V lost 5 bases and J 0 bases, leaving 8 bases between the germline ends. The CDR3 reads CAWRIFSGNTIYF. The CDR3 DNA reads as TGTGCCTGGCGCATATTCTCTGGAAACACCATATATTTT.

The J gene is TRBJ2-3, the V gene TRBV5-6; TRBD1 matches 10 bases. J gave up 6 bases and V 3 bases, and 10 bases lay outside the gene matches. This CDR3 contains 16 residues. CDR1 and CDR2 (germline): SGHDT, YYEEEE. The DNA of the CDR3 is TGTGCCAGCAGCTCCGGGACAGGGGTGATTTGGGATACGCAGTATTTT. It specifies CASSSGTGVIWDTQYF.

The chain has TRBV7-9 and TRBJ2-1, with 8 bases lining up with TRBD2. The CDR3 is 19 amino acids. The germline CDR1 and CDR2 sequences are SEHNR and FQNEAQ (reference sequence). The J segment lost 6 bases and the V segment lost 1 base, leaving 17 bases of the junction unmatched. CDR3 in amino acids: CASSLVYSKGLAGRNEQFF. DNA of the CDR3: TGTGCCAGCAGCTTAGTCTACTCTAAGGGTCTAGCGGGCCGCAATGAGCAGTTCTTC.

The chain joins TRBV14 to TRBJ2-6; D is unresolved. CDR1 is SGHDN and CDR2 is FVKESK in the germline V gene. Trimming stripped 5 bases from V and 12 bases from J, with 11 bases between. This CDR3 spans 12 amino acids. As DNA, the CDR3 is TGTGCCAGCAGCTTCGCTCCACGCGTCCTGACTTTC. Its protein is CASSFAPRVLTF.

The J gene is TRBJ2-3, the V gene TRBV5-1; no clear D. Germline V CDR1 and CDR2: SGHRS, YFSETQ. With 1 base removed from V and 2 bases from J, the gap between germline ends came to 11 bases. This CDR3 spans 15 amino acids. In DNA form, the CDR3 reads TGCGCCAGCAGCTTGACGTTGGCCACCACAGATACGCAGTATTTT. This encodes CASSLTLATTDTQYF.

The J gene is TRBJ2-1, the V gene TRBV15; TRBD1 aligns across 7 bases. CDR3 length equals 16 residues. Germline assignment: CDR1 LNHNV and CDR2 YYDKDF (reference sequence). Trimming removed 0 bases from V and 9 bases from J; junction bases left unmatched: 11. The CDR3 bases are TGTGCCACCAGCAGAGATCTACTGGACAGGACGTTTGAGCAGTTCTTC. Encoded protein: CATSRDLLDRTFEQFF.

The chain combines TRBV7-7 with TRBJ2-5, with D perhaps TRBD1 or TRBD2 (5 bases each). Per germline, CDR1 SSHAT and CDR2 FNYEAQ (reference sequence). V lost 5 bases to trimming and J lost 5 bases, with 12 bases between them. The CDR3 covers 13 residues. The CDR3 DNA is TGTGCCAGCAGCGTGGGACCTGGGGAGACCCAGTACTTC. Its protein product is CASSVGPGETQYF.

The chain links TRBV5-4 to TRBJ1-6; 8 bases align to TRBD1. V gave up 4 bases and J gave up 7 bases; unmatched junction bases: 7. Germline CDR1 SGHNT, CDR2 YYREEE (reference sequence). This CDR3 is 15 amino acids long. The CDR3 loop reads CASSPDRANNSPLHF. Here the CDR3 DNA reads TGTGCCAGCAGCCCGGACAGGGCCAACAATTCACCCCTCCACTTT.

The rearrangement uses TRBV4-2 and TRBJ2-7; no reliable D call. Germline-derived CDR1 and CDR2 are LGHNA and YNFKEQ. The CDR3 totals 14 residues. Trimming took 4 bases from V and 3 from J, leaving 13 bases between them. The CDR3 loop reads CASSREIMGYEQYF. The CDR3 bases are TGTGCCAGCAGCCGTGAGATAATGGGCTACGAGCAGTACTTC.

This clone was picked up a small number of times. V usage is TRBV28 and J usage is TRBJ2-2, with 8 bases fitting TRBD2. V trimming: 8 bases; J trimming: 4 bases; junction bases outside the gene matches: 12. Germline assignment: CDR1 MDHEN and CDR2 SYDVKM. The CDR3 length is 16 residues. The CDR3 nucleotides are TGTGCCAGCGCCTTGGGGGGCGGGAGGATCACCGGGGAGCTGTTTTTT. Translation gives CASALGGGRITGELFF.

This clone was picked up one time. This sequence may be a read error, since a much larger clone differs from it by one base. The CDR3 bases are TGTGCCAGCAGCGTAGATAACTATGGCTACACCTTC. This encodes CASSVDNYGYTF. This chain uses TRBV9 with TRBJ1-2; D ambiguous. Germline V lookup: CDR1 SGDLS, CDR2 YYNGEE. The CDR3 spans 12 residues. V gave up 0 bases and J gave up 1 base, with 1 base separating them.